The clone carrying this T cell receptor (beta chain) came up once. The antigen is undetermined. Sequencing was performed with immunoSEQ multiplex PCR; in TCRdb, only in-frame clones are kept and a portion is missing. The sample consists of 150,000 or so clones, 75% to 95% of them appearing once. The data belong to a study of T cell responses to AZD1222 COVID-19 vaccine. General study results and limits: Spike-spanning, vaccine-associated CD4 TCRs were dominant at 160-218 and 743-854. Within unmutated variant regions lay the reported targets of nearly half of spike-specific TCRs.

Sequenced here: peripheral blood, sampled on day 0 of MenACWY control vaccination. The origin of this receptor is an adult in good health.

The CDR3 sequence: CASSLGRWGNEQFF. CDR3 DNA: TGTGCCAGCAGCTTAGGTCGTTGGGGCAATGAGCAGTTCTTC. This chain uses TRBV7-8 with TRBJ2-1; D call uncertain. The germline V gene encodes CDR1 SGHVS and CDR2 FQNEAQ. Trimming stripped 1 base from V and 6 bases from J, with 10 bases between. The CDR3 spans 14 residues. The full variable domain, in which reference TRBV7-8 and TRBJ2-1 provide the parts outside the CDR3, is GAGVSQSPRYKVAKRGQDVALRCDPISGHVSLFWYQQALGQGPEFLTYFQNEAQLDKSGLPSDRFFAERPEGSVSTLKIQRTQQEDSAVYLCASSLGRWGNEQFFGPGTRLTVL.